The subject of this entry is one TCR beta chain. This record comes from a study of technical replicates of blood from a few donors. Produced via immunoSEQ multiplex PCR; TCRdb's table is partial and in-frame only. The sample contains 50,000 to 70,000 clones, 86% of which appear only once. The germline V gene encodes CDR1 PRHDT and CDR2 FYEKMQ (reference sequence). The CDR3 runs 17 residues. Trimming stripped 4 bases from V and 6 bases from J, with 22 bases between. This sequence originates from a human donor in good health. Some clones in this sample may be carry-over from other donors' samples. What was sequenced was PBMCs. The rearrangement uses TRBV13 and TRBJ2-4; D may be TRBD1 (6 bases). CDR3 DNA sequence: TGTGCCAGCAGCTCCAGGGCGACAGGAATAGGATTAAACATTCAGTACTTC. The encoded protein is CASSSRATGIGLNIQYF. The complete variable domain, with remaining parts taken from reference TRBV13 and TRBJ2-4, reads AAGVIQSPRHLIKEKRETATLKCYPIPRHDTVYWYQQGPGQDPQFLISFYEKMQSDKGSIPDRFSAQQFSDYHSELNMSSLELGDSALYFCASSSRATGIGLNIQYFGAGTRLSVL.